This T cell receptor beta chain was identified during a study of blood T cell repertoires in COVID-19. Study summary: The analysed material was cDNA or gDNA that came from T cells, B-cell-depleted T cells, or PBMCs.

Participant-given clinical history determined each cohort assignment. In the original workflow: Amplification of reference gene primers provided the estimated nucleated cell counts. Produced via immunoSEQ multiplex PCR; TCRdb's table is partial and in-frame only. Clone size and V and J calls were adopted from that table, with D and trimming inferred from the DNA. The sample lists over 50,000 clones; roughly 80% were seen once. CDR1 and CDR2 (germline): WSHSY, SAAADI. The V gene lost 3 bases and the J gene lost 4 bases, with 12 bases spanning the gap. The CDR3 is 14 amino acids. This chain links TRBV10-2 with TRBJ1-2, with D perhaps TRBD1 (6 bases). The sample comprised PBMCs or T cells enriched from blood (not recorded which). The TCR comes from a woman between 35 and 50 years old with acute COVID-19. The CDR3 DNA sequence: TGCGCCAGCAGTGAACAGGGCTCCTTCTATGGCTACACCTTC. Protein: CASSEQGSFYGYTF.